The clone carrying this T cell receptor beta chain was observed a few times. The target antigen is unknown. This record comes from a study of siplizumab effects on memory and regulatory T cells. Study-wide results and caveats: In siplizumab conditions, mappable alloreactive CD4+ clones averaged about 63% Treg-derived, against roughly 25% in controls.

The CDR3 loop spans 14 amino acids. The germline gives CDR1 SNHLY, CDR2 FYNNEI. Between the trimmed V and J ends, which lost 7 bases and 2 bases, there was a span of 14 bases. Using immunoSEQ multiplex PCR, the repertoire was profiled, and TCRdb retains in-frame clones only, with some absent. The table records approximately 20,000 clones, 44% of them present only once. Coculturing at 37°C lasted under 7 days for the mixed lymphocyte reaction cells. The study labelled responder PBMCs with CFSE and stimulator PBMCs with Violet Dye, then mixed them 1:1. This sequence originates from a human donor in good health; the cells came from an allogeneic mixed lymphocyte reaction. Some clones in this sample may be carry-over from other donors' samples. Sequenced sample: CFSE-low (dividing) CD4+ T cells sorted from an allogeneic mixed lymphocyte reaction. J is TRBJ2-5 and V is TRBV2, with D perhaps given as TRBD1 or TRBD2 (6 bases each). The chain's CDR3 is CASKGTGRQETQYF. The CDR3 DNA sequence: TGTGCCAGCAAAGGAACAGGGAGGCAAGAGACCCAGTACTTC.